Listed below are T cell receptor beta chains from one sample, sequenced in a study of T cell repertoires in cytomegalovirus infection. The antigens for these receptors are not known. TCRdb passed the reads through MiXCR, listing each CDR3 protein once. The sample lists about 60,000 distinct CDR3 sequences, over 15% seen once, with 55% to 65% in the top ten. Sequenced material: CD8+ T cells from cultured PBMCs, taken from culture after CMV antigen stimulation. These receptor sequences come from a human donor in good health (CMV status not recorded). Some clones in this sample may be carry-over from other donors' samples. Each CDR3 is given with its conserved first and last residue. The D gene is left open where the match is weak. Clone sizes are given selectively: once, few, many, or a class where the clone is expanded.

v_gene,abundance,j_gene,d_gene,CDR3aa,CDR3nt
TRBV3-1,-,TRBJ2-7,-,CASSQGTYEQYF,TGTGCCAGCAGCCAGGGCACCTACGAGCAGTACTTC
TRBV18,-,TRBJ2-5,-,CASSPPREETQYF,TGTGCCAGCTCACCTCCCAGGGAAGAGACCCAGTACTTC
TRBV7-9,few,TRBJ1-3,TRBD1,CASSLRQGYSGNTIYF,TGTGCCAGCAGCTTACGACAGGGGTACTCTGGAAACACCATATATTTT
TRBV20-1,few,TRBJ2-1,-,CSASPGSSVSNEQFF,TGCAGTGCTAGCCCCGGGTCTAGCGTCTCGAATGAGCAGTTCTTC
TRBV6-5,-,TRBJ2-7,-,CASSYLAEQYF,TGTGCCAGCAGTTACTTAGCCGAGCAGTACTTC
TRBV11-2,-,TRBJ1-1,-,CASSFEFNTEAFF,TGTGCCAGCAGCTTTGAATTCAACACTGAAGCTTTCTTT
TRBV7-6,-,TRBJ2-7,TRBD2,CATGEGSSYEQYF,TGTGCCACGGGGGAGGGGAGCTCCTACGAGCAGTACTTC
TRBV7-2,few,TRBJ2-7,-,CASSLGAGASYEQYF,TGTGCCAGCAGCTTAGGCGCCGGGGCTTCCTACGAGCAGTACTTC
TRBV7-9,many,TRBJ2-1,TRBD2,CASSGLAGGEQFF,TGTGCCAGCAGCGGACTAGCGGGAGGTGAGCAGTTCTTC
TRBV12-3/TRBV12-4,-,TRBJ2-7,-,CASSRRDFSYEQYF,TGTGCCAGCAGTCGCCGGGACTTCTCCTACGAGCAGTACTTC
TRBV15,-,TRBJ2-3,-,CATSIDRGQTDTQYF,TGTGCCACCAGCATAGACCGGGGCCAGACAGATACGCAGTATTTT
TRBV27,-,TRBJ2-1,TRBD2,CASSPGLGFYNEQFF,TGTGCCAGCAGTCCAGGACTAGGCTTCTACAATGAGCAGTTCTTC
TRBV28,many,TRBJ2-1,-,CASQASYNEQFF,TGTGCCAGCCAAGCCTCCTACAATGAGCAGTTCTTC
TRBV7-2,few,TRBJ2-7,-,CASSSRTYEQYF,TGTGCCAGCAGCAGCCGGACCTACGAGCAGTACTTC
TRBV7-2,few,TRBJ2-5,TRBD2,CASTSGGGAGETQYF,TGTGCCAGCACCTCCGGGGGGGGGGCAGGGGAGACCCAGTACTTC
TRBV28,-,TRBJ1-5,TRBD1,CASSLWGTVLSNQPQHF,TGTGCCAGCAGTTTATGGGGGACAGTCCTTAGCAATCAGCCCCAGCATTTT
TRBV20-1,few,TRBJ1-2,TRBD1,CSATGDSYGYTF,TGCAGTGCTACAGGGGACAGCTATGGCTACACCTTC
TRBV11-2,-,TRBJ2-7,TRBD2,CASSMGLAQDEQYF,TGTGCCAGCAGCATGGGACTAGCGCAGGACGAGCAGTACTTC
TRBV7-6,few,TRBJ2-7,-,CASSLKEATYEQYF,TGTGCCAGCAGCTTAAAGGAGGCAACCTACGAGCAGTACTTC
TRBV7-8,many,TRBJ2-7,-,CASSLRGGGGDEQYF,TGTGCCAGCAGCTTACGGGGAGGGGGCGGCGACGAGCAGTACTTC
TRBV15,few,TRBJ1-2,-,CATGGRLDGYTF,TGTGCCACCGGGGGAAGACTAGATGGCTACACCTTC
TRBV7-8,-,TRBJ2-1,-,CAMGAPNEQFF,TGTGCTATGGGGGCTCCCAATGAGCAGTTCTTC
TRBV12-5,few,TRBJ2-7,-,CASGPTYEQYF,TGTGCTAGTGGTCCCACCTACGAGCAGTACTTC
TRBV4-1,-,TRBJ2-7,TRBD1,CASSHLTGAGYEQYF,TGCGCCAGCAGCCACCTGACAGGGGCCGGGTACGAGCAGTACTTC
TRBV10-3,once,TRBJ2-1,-,CAISEAPGGTSYNEQFF,TGTGCCATCAGTGAGGCCCCTGGCGGAACCTCCTACAATGAGCAGTTCTTC
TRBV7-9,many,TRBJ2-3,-,CASRSDADTQYF,TGTGCCAGCAGGTCAGATGCAGATACGCAGTATTTT
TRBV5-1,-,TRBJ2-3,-,CASSYVGGTDTQYF,TGCGCCAGCAGCTATGTGGGGGGAACAGATACGCAGTATTTT
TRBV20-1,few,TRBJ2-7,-,CSARDRGAYEQYF,TGCAGTGCTAGAGACAGGGGAGCCTACGAGCAGTACTTC
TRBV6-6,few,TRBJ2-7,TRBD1,CASINRGTYEQYF,TGTGCCAGCATCAACAGGGGGACCTACGAGCAGTACTTC
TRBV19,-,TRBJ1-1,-,CASSPLNTEAFF,TGTGCCAGTAGCCCCTTGAACACTGAAGCTTTCTTT
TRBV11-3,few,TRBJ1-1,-,CASSRRGGSEAFF,TGTGCCAGCAGCCGACGTGGTGGGTCTGAAGCTTTCTTT
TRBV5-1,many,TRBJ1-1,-,CASSELGANTEAFF,TGCGCCAGCAGTGAGCTGGGGGCGAACACTGAAGCTTTCTTT
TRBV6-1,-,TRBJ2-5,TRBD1,CASSEWTGGQETQYF,TGTGCCAGCAGTGAATGGACAGGGGGCCAAGAGACCCAGTACTTC
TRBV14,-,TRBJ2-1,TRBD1,CASSTRTGVNNEQFF,TGTGCCAGCAGCACCCGGACAGGGGTTAACAATGAGCAGTTCTTC
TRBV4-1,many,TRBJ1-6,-,CASSLKDQSSYNSPLHF,TGCGCCAGCAGCCTCAAGGACCAGAGCTCCTATAATTCACCCCTCCACTTT
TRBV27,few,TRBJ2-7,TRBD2,CASSLFKGGDEQYF,TGTGCCAGCAGTTTATTTAAGGGAGGGGACGAGCAGTACTTC
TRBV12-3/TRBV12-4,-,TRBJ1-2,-,CASSLLGDTYGYTF,TGTGCCAGCAGTTTACTAGGGGATACGTATGGCTACACCTTC
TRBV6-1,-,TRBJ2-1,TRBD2,CASSVRLAEYNEQFF,TGTGCCAGCAGTGTACGGCTAGCGGAATACAATGAGCAGTTCTTC
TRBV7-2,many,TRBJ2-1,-,CASSFLGSYNEQFF,TGTGCCAGCAGTTTCCTGGGGTCCTACAATGAGCAGTTCTTC
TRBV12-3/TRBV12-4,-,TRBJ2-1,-,CASSLQYNEQFF,TGTGCCAGCAGTCTTCAATACAATGAGCAGTTCTTC
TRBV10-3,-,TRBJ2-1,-,CAIRGDNEQFF,TGTGCCATCAGAGGGGACAATGAGCAGTTCTTC
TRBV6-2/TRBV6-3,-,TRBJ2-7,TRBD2,CASSYPVGLADYEQYF,TGTGCCAGCAGTTACCCCGTGGGACTAGCGGACTACGAGCAGTACTTC
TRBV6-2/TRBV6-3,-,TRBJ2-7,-,CASRSSYEQYF,TGTGCCAGCAGGAGCTCCTACGAGCAGTACTTC
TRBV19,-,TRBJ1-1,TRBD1,CASTLRDREIFRLVHTEAFF,TGTGCCAGTACCCTGCGGGACAGGGAGATTTTTCGATTGGTGCACACTGAAGCTTTCTTT
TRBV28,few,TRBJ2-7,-,CASRPLGPYEQYF,TGTGCCAGCAGGCCCTTAGGGCCCTACGAGCAGTACTTC
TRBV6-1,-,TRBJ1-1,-,CASTYGDNTEAFF,TGTGCCAGCACCTACGGGGATAACACTGAAGCTTTCTTT
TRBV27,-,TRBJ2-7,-,CASSLGQSSYEQYF,TGTGCCAGCAGTTTAGGACAGAGCTCCTACGAGCAGTACTTC
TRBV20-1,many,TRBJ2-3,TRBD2,CSASSLAVDTQYF,TGCAGTGCTAGTAGTCTAGCGGTGGATACGCAGTATTTT
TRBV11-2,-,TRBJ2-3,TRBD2,CASSVLSGGATPYTDTQYF,TGTGCCAGCAGCGTCCTTAGCGGGGGAGCCACACCCTACACAGATACGCAGTATTTT
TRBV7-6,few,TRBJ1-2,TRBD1,CASSIGTGLDGYTF,TGTGCCAGCAGCATAGGGACAGGGCTTGATGGCTACACCTTC
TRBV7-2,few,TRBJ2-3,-,CASSAYTDTQYF,TGTGCCAGCAGCGCGTACACAGATACGCAGTATTTT
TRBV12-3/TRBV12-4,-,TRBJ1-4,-,CASSYGEKLFF,TGTGCCAGCAGTTATGGAGAAAAACTGTTTTTT